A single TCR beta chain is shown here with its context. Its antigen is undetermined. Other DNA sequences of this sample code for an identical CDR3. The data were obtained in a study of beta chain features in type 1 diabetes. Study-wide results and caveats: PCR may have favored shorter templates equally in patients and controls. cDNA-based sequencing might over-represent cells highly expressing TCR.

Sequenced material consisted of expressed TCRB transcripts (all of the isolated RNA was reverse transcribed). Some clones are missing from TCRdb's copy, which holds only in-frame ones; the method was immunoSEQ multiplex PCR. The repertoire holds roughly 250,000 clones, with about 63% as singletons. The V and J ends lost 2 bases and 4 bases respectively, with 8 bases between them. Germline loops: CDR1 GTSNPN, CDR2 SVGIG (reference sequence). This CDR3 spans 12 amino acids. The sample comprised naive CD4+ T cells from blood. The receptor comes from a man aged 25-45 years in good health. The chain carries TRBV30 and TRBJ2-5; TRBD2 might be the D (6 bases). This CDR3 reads CAWSPGGETQYF. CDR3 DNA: TGTGCCTGGAGTCCCGGGGGAGAGACCCAGTACTTC.